The 18 T cell receptor beta chains below were found in one sample sequenced in a study of CD8 T cells in Susac syndrome. It was with random hexamers that 0.5 to 1 ug RNA was reverse transcribed. TCRdb reprocessed the immunoSEQ multiplex PCR reads with MiXCR, giving one entry per CDR3 protein. The sample lists approximately 120,000 distinct CDR3 sequences; just under 95% were seen once. The material sequenced was CD8+ T cells from PBMCs. The source is a human donor with Susac syndrome.

CDR3 sequence: CASSLHGSSEQYF. The CDR3, as DNA: TGTGCCAGCAGCTTACACGGGAGTTCCGAGCAGTACTTC. The chain couples TRBV7-2 to TRBJ2-7; perhaps TRBD2 as D (6 bases). V gave up 2 bases and J gave up 6 bases, with 11 bases separating them. The CDR3 runs to 13 residues. Germline values: CDR1 SGHTA, CDR2 FQGNSA.

The chain has TRBV20-1 and TRBJ2-5; the D gene is possibly TRBD2 (5 bases). The V end was cut by 0 bases, the J end by 5 bases, with 19 bases between. The V gene's germline CDR1 is DFQATT and CDR2 SNEGSKA (reference sequence). The CDR3 has 16 amino acids. CDR3 residues: CSARDVRAPLGETQYF. In DNA, the CDR3 is TGCAGTGCTAGAGATGTGCGGGCTCCCTTGGGGGAGACCCAGTACTTC.

This chain links TRBV30 with TRBJ1-1; TRBD1 might be the D (6 bases). The germline V gene has CDR1 GTSNPN and CDR2 SVGIG (reference sequence). The CDR3 sequence is 13 residues long. V was trimmed by 1 base and J by 7 bases, leaving 13 bases between them. In DNA, the CDR3 is TGTGCCTGGAGTGGTTTGGGGGCTGGTGAAGCTTTCTTT. This encodes CAWSGLGAGEAFF.

This clonotype was found once. J is TRBJ2-7 and V is TRBV30, with D perhaps TRBD1 (5 bases). The V and J ends lost 3 bases and 4 bases respectively, with 16 bases between them. The CDR3 totals 14 residues. The germline CDR1 and CDR2 sequences are GTSNPN and SVGIG (reference sequence). The CDR3 sequence: CAWSSHLGQYEQYF. The CDR3 DNA follows: TGTGCCTGGAGCTCACACTTGGGGCAATACGAGCAGTACTTC.

The rearrangement uses TRBV28 and TRBJ2-3, with 8 positions matching TRBD1. The germline V gene has CDR1 MDHEN and CDR2 SYDVKM. This CDR3 is built from 17 residues. Trimming at V came to 5 bases and at J to 2 bases, leaving 12 bases not matched to a gene. CDR3 in amino acids: CASSTGQGRMYTDTQYF. The CDR3 DNA is TGTGCCAGCAGTACTGGACAGGGACGGATGTACACAGATACGCAGTATTTT.

The CDR3 nucleotides read TGTGCCAGTCGGCCCCCCTCTTACCGGGGTAACTACGAGCAGTACTTC. Its translation: CASRPPSYRGNYEQYF. This chain links TRBV28 with TRBJ2-7, with a weak D call TRBD2 (5 bases). This CDR3 is built from 16 residues. Trimming took off 9 bases at V and 3 bases at J, with 24 bases between the two ends. The V gene's germline CDR1 is MDHEN and CDR2 SYDVKM.

The chain recombines TRBV2 with TRBJ1-5; D is unclear. Germline loops: CDR1 SNHLY, CDR2 FYNNEI. Deletions cut 8 bases from V and 0 bases from J, with 20 bases between. CDR3 length: 17 residues. The CDR3 is CASALRSWGSSNQPQHF. Written as DNA, the CDR3 is TGTGCCAGCGCCCTACGATCCTGGGGATCTAGCAATCAGCCCCAGCATTTT. The entire variable domain, with the rest obtained from reference TRBV2 and TRBJ1-5, is as follows: EPEVTQTPSHQVTQMGQEVILRCVPISNHLYFYWYRQILGQKVEFLVSFYNNEISEKSEIFDDQFSVERPDGSNFTLKIRSTKLEDSAMYFCASALRSWGSSNQPQHFGDGTRLSIL.

J is TRBJ2-3 and V is TRBV27; D gene uncertain. The CDR3 sequence is 13 residues long. V lost 0 bases to trimming and J lost 2 bases, with 3 bases between them. Germline V gene lookup returns CDR1 MNHEY and CDR2 SMNVEV (reference sequence). CDR3 protein: CASSLSFTDTQYF. CDR3 bases: TGTGCCAGCAGTTTATCTTTCACAGATACGCAGTATTTT.

The chain has TRBV13 and TRBJ2-3; TRBD1 is a possible D gene (6 bases). The V gene's germline CDR1 is PRHDT and CDR2 FYEKMQ (reference sequence). The V gene lost 5 bases and the J gene lost 4 bases, with 19 bases spanning the gap. This CDR3 comprises 16 residues. The CDR3 nucleotides are TGTGCCAGCAGCCATCGACAGGTCGAGGTCCCAGATACGCAGTATTTT. It translates to CASSHRQVEVPDTQYF. The variable domain in full, completed from reference TRBV13 and TRBJ2-3, reads AAGVIQSPRHLIKEKRETATLKCYPIPRHDTVYWYQQGPGQDPQFLISFYEKMQSDKGSIPDRFSAQQFSDYHSELNMSSLELGDSALYFCASSHRQVEVPDTQYFGPGTRLTVL.

The J gene is TRBJ1-5, the V gene TRBV4-1; 12 bases agree with TRBD1. V lost 3 bases, J lost 8 bases, and 14 bases stayed unmatched. The germline CDR1 and CDR2 sequences are MGHRA and YSYEKL. The CDR3 sequence is 18 residues long. This chain's CDR3 is CASSHLGDRGRNQEPQHF. The CDR3 DNA reads as TGCGCCAGCAGCCATCTCGGGGACAGGGGGCGAAACCAGGAGCCCCAGCATTTT.

V is TRBV5-6 and J is TRBJ2-5; TRBD2 matches 14 bases. J was trimmed by 4 bases and V by 3 bases; bases with no gene match: 5. CDR3 length: 16 amino acids. CDR1 SGHDT and CDR2 YYEEEE come from the germline V gene. CDR3 DNA: TGTGCCAGCAGCTCCGGGACTAGCGGGAGCGGAGAGACCCAGTACTTC. It codes for CASSSGTSGSGETQYF.

The V and J genes are TRBV7-9 and TRBJ1-1; no reliable D call. Deletions cut 1 base from V and 1 base from J, with 10 bases between. Germline-derived CDR1 and CDR2 are SEHNR and FQNEAQ (reference sequence). The CDR3 extends over 15 amino acids. The CDR3 is CASSLDGRQNTEAFF. The CDR3 coding sequence is TGTGCCAGCAGCTTAGACGGACGGCAGAACACTGAAGCTTTCTTT.

The rearrangement links TRBV4-1 to TRBJ1-2; maybe TRBD1 (6 bases). Trimming cost V 3 bases and J 0 bases, with 11 bases left between them. This CDR3 has 15 residues. Germline CDR1 and CDR2: MGHRA and YSYEKL. The CDR3 DNA reads TGCGCCAGCAGCCACGTGGACAGTTCTAACTATGGCTACACCTTC. Translation gives CASSHVDSSNYGYTF.

The chain links TRBV6-2 or TRBV6-3 to TRBJ2-3, with TRBD2 matching 7 bases. This CDR3 spans 17 amino acids. Per germline, CDR1 MNHEY and CDR2 SVGEGT. V lost 2 bases, J lost 6 bases, and 14 bases stayed unmatched. The CDR3: CASSYQGGGSSTDTQYF. In DNA, the CDR3 is TGTGCCAGCAGTTACCAGGGAGGCGGGAGTTCAACTGATACGCAGTATTTT.

The chain recombines TRBV29-1 with TRBJ1-1; a possible D gene is TRBD1 (5 bases). The CDR3 covers 12 residues. The V end lost 8 bases, the J end lost 3 bases, and 13 bases lay between the germline ends. Germline loops: CDR1 SQVTM, CDR2 ANQGSEA. The CDR3 DNA is TGCAGCTACCTGGGGCAGGACACTGAAGCTTTCTTT. Protein sequence: CSYLGQDTEAFF.

The J gene is TRBJ2-2, the V gene TRBV20-1, with 7 bases fitting TRBD2. The CDR3 is 15 amino acids. Germline CDR1 and CDR2: DFQATT and SNEGSKA (reference sequence). V lost 5 bases and J lost 1; bases outside the gene matches: 7. CDR3 DNA sequence: TGCAGTGCTGGGAAGCTAGCGGAGAACACCGGGGAGCTGTTTTTT. As protein: CSAGKLAENTGELFF.

The chain has TRBV6-2 or TRBV6-3 and TRBJ2-6; no clear D. The V gene's germline CDR1 is MNHEY and CDR2 SVGEGT. V was cut by 5 bases and J by 0 bases, with 11 bases left in between. This CDR3 has 16 amino acids. CDR3 coding DNA: TGTGCCAGCAGTGAGTTTGGTCTCTCTGGGGCCAACGTCCTGACTTTC. Amino acid sequence: CASSEFGLSGANVLTF.

This clonotype was detected only once. In DNA, the CDR3 is TGTGCCTGGAGTGTATTGTTCGCAGATACGCAGTATTTT. It encodes CAWSVLFADTQYF. The V and J genes are TRBV30 and TRBJ2-3; no clear D. This CDR3 contains 13 residues. Trimming cost V 0 bases and J 4 bases, with 8 bases left between them. Germline-derived CDR1 and CDR2 are GTSNPN and SVGIG (reference sequence).